This T cell receptor (beta chain) is drawn from a study of T cell therapy after organ transplantation. Study outcomes and limitations: CD8 clonality fold change after therapy inversely tracked pretherapy clonality. In nonresponders, reduced coverage from low CD8+ yield may limit detected expansions.

Repertoires were generated with immunoSEQ multiplex PCR, while TCRdb's copy carries only in-frame clones and drops some. The repertoire holds some 48,000 clones, with about 94% as singletons. As regards this clone: Its antigen remains unknown.

Germline V gives CDR1 SGDLS, CDR2 YYNGEE. The CDR3 runs to 16 residues. V lost 0 bases to trimming and J lost 5 bases; unmatched junction nucleotides: 8. Material: CD8+ T cells from blood, obtained before autologous CMV-specific T cell therapy. The TCR originated in a human patient who had received a solid organ transplant and had CMV disease. The chain combines TRBV9 with TRBJ2-5; 9 positions match TRBD2. The CDR3 protein is CASSVERAGGLETQYF. CDR3 nucleotide sequence: TGTGCCAGCAGCGTAGAGAGGGCGGGGGGGCTGGAGACCCAGTACTTC.